These 10 T cell receptor beta chains came from one sample sequenced in a study of siplizumab effects on memory and regulatory T cells. The assay was immunoSEQ multiplex PCR, and TCRdb's table has in-frame clones only and misses some. The sample yields approximately 120,000 clones, approximately 90% seen once. Specimen: Tregs sorted from blood. The receptors shown here come from a human donor in good health.

The J gene is TRBJ1-1, the V gene TRBV6-6; TRBD1 might be the D (6 bases). V was pared by 5 bases and J by 4 bases, with 11 bases between. The germline V gene has CDR1 MNHNY and CDR2 SVGAGI (reference sequence). This CDR3 is 13 amino acids long. As DNA, the CDR3 is TGTGCCAGCAGTAGGACAGTCGGCACTGAAGCTTTCTTT. Its translation: CASSRTVGTEAFF.

This clone was observed a few times. In DNA, the CDR3 is TGTGCCAGCAGGACACCCGCGGGACAGGGGGCGCGTATCACCGGGGAGCTGTTTTTT. Its protein is CASRTPAGQGARITGELFF. The genes are TRBV7-2 and TRBJ2-2, with 12 nucleotides matching TRBD1. This CDR3 is built from 19 residues. Germline CDR1 and CDR2: SGHTA and FQGNSA. V gave up 6 bases and J gave up 4 bases; unmatched junction bases: 15.

As to this clone: Other DNA variants within this sample encode the same CDR3. The V call is TRBV27, the J call TRBJ2-6; D possibly matches TRBD1 or TRBD2 (6 bases each). Germline V lookup: CDR1 MNHEY, CDR2 SMNVEV (reference sequence). The CDR3 is 17 residues long. Trimming took off 5 bases at V and 3 bases at J, with 17 bases between the two ends. In DNA, the CDR3 is TGTGCCAGCAGTCTGGGGGCAGTGGGGGGTGGGGCCAACGTCCTGACTTTC. Translating it yields CASSLGAVGGGANVLTF.

The V gene is TRBV5-5, the J gene TRBJ2-7; maybe TRBD1 (6 bases). The CDR3 totals 14 residues. Trimming took 4 bases from V and 5 from J, leaving 16 bases between them. Germline V gives CDR1 SGHKS, CDR2 YYEKEE (reference sequence). The CDR3: CASSPSGPGDEQYF. CDR3 sequence (DNA): TGTGCCAGCAGCCCCTCTGGGCCAGGGGACGAGCAGTACTTC.

V usage is TRBV18 and J usage is TRBJ1-6; D unresolved. V gave up 2 bases and J gave up 0 bases, with 5 bases separating them. The V gene's germline CDR1 is KGHSH and CDR2 LQKENI. The CDR3 totals 15 residues. CDR3 region: CASSPSVSYNSPLHF. In DNA form, the CDR3 reads TGTGCCAGCTCACCATCCGTCTCCTATAATTCACCCCTCCACTTT.

The chain links TRBV15 to TRBJ1-2, with D possibly matching TRBD1 (5 bases). Germline-derived CDR1 and CDR2 are LNHNV and YYDKDF (reference sequence). Trimming took off 3 bases at V and 7 bases at J, with 12 bases between the two ends. The CDR3 length is 13 residues. The CDR3 sequence is CATSRAGTLGYTF. DNA of the CDR3: TGTGCCACCAGCAGGGCAGGGACCCTTGGCTACACCTTC. The full variable domain, in which reference TRBV15 and TRBJ1-2 provide the parts outside the CDR3, is DAMVIQNPRYQVTQFGKPVTLSCSQTLNHNVMYWYQQKSSQAPKLLFHYYDKDFNNEADTPDNFQSRRPNTSFCFLDIRSPGLGDTAMYLCATSRAGTLGYTFGSGTRLTVV.

The chain is built from TRBV6-1 and TRBJ2-3; D not certain. Trimming removed 5 bases at V and 1 base at J, with 10 bases between. There are 14 residues in the CDR3. The germline V gene has CDR1 MNHNS and CDR2 SASEGT. The CDR3 loop reads CASSIVVGTDTQYF. The CDR3 nucleotides are TGTGCCAGCAGTATCGTAGTCGGCACAGATACGCAGTATTTT.

The genes are TRBV6-5 and TRBJ2-7, with 7 bases aligning to TRBD1. With 6 bases clipped from V and 2 bases from J, the junction kept 10 bases outside the gene matches. Germline assignment: CDR1 MNHEY and CDR2 SVGAGI. CDR3 size: 15 residues. The CDR3 region is CASRKGQKYTYEQYF. CDR3 bases: TGTGCCAGCAGAAAGGGACAGAAATACACCTACGAGCAGTACTTC.

This clone was seen just once. As DNA, the CDR3 is TGTGCCAGCAGTCGGCGGGGGGGCGAGTCCGAGCAGTTCTTC. Its translation: CASSRRGGESEQFF. The chain links TRBV6-5 to TRBJ2-1; 9 nucleotides agree with TRBD2. J was trimmed by 10 bases and V by 5 bases; bases with no gene match: 9. Germline values: CDR1 MNHEY, CDR2 SVGAGI. This CDR3 spans 14 amino acids.

In its sample, this clone was seen once. The rearrangement links TRBV4-2 to TRBJ2-3; 11 bases line up with TRBD2. The germline gives CDR1 LGHNA, CDR2 YNFKEQ. With 4 bases clipped from V and 0 bases from J, the junction kept 6 bases outside the gene matches. The CDR3 is made up of 17 amino acids. In nucleotides, the CDR3 is TGTGCCAGCAGCCTTGTAGCGGGGGGGAGAAGCACAGATACGCAGTATTTT. Translated, it gives CASSLVAGGRSTDTQYF.